This entry features one T cell receptor beta chain sequence. This record comes from a study of blood T cell repertoires in COVID-19. Study in general: Samples came from the United States, Italy and Spain, spanning acute and convalescent COVID-19. PBMCs, B-cell-depleted T cells, or T cells were the source of the cDNA or gDNA that made up the material.

Germline V gene data show CDR1 as MNHNS and CDR2 as SASEGT. With 1 base clipped from V and 3 bases from J, the junction kept 11 bases outside the gene matches. The CDR3 is made up of 18 amino acids. As handled by the study authors: The authors estimated nucleated cell counts from reference gene primer amplification. Sequencing used immunoSEQ multiplex PCR; TCRdb keeps in-frame clones, though not all of them. V and J calls and clone size are those listed in that table; D and trimming were worked out from the DNA. The data show around 81,000 clones, 60% to 80% seen once. The rearrangement links TRBV6-1 to TRBJ2-3; 9 bases fit TRBD2. The receptor comes from a human donor in a cohort sampled during active COVID-19. The material sequenced was peripheral blood. CDR3 nucleotide sequence: TGTGCCAGCAGTGAAGGGATTATTAGCGGGGGAATTACAGATACGCAGTATTTT. Residues: CASSEGIISGGITDTQYF.